This T cell receptor beta chain was captured by sequencing in a study of CD4 T cells in relation to SARS-CoV-2 and coronaviruses. Study-level information: No peptide or an HIV-1 Nef peptide pool served as negative control.

Comments on this clone: Antigen unknown.

This CDR3 is built from 15 residues. Germline V CDR1 and CDR2: MNHNS, SASEGT. V lost 0 bases and J lost 2, with 10 bases in between. Only in-frame clones appear in the TCRdb table, and some are missing; sequencing was by immunoSEQ multiplex PCR. The sample holds 21,000 or so clones, less than 85% seen once. The unexposed donors gave CD4+ T cells in about 2011-2018, prior to COVID-19. The cells were cultured for 10 days before CD4+ T cells were isolated. Testing used SARS-CoV-2 S/N and four cold-coronavirus spikes on unexposed-donor CD4+ T cells, cells permitting. Sequencing used CD4+ T cells from PBMCs, cultured in vitro. The clonotype originates from a human donor in good health. The chain employs TRBV6-1 and TRBJ2-5; no reliable D call. CDR3 amino acids: CASSEASLVQETQYF. Written as DNA, the CDR3 is TGTGCCAGCAGTGAAGCGTCGCTGGTTCAAGAGACCCAGTACTTC.